These T cell receptor beta chains were read from a single sample in a study of shared clonotypes between healthy human individuals. Clones were read by immunoSEQ multiplex PCR, and TCRdb kept only the in-frame ones, dropping some. The sample shows about 2,200,000 clones, about 92% of them seen only once. The specimen was naive CD8+ T cells from PBMCs. The source of these receptors is a man aged 18 to 29 in good health. Some clones in this sample may be carry-over from other donors' samples. CDR3s include the opening cysteine and the closing phenylalanine or tryptophan. The D gene is left open where the match is weak.

18	TRBD2	TRBJ2-7	TRBV6-1	TGTGCCAGCAGTGAAGTGAGGTTTAGCGGGAGTAGATCCTACGAGCAGTACTTC	CASSEVRFSGSRSYEQYF
11	-	TRBJ1-2	TRBV6-5	TGTGCCAGCAGTTCGGGGTCTGGCTACACCTTC	CASSSGSGYTF
13	-	TRBJ2-3	TRBV27	TGTGCCAGCAGTTTATTAGGGGAAGACACGCAGTATTTT	CASSLLGEDTQYF
16	TRBD1	TRBJ2-2	TRBV9	TGTGCCAGCAGCCTTCAGACAGGGCCGTATGGCGGGGAGCTGTTTTTT	CASSLQTGPYGGELFF
18	-	TRBJ2-2	TRBV12-2	TGTGCAAGTCGCTTACGGACTAGCGGGAGGAGGGACACCGGGGAGCTGTTTTTT	CASRLRTSGRRDTGELFF
17	-	TRBJ1-1	TRBV5-4	TGTGCCAGCAGCCCTAGCGACAGCAACTTCCCTAACACTGAAGCTTTCTTT	CASSPSDSNFPNTEAFF
11	-	TRBJ2-7	TRBV7-9	TGTGCCAGCAGCACCCAATACGAGCAGTACTTC	CASSTQYEQYF
17	TRBD1	TRBJ1-2	TRBV29-1	TGCAGCGTTGAAGATGCCCGGGGACAGCCCGATGGCGGGGGCTACACCTTC	CSVEDARGQPDGGGYTF
13	TRBD1	TRBJ1-2	TRBV7-9	TGTGCCAGCAGCTTGGGGACAGGTCGTGGCTACACCTTC	CASSLGTGRGYTF
15	-	TRBJ2-2	TRBV27	TGTGCCAGCAGCCTCGGAACGGCGAACACCGGGGAGCTGTTTTTT	CASSLGTANTGELFF
13	-	TRBJ2-2	TRBV7-9	TGTGCCAGCAGCTTAGAACTTACCGGGGAGCTGTTTTTT	CASSLELTGELFF
19	-	TRBJ2-7	TRBV7-5	TGTGCCAGAAGCTTACATCCGCCCGCGGCCTCGGATCATGTCGTCGAGCAGTACTTC	CARSLHPPAASDHVVEQYF
14	-	TRBJ2-7	TRBV14	TGTGCCAGCAGCCAAGATAGCGCCTCCTACGAGCAGTACTTC	CASSQDSASYEQYF
15	TRBD2	TRBJ2-2	TRBV7-6	TGTGCCAGCAGCCCCGCGGGGGTGTGGACCGGGGAGCTGTTTTTT	CASSPAGVWTGELFF